This T cell receptor (beta chain) was identified in a study of PD-1 blockade in classical Hodgkin lymphoma (dated by TCRdb to 2019 to 2021). About the full investigation: Nivolumab dosing was 3 mg/kg intravenously every 2 weeks, continuing until either disease progression or unacceptable toxicity. A peripheral blood immune signature of response to PD-1 blockade in classical Hodgkin lymphoma was defined using TCR beta sequencing and CyTOF.

The CDR3 measures 15 amino acids from cysteine to phenylalanine. Kept here is only the CDR3 DNA, which spans 45 bases and is read in frame from base 1. Ends trimmed: V by 4 bases, J by 6 bases; bases unmatched to a gene: 8. CDR1 and CDR2 were assigned from the germline V gene as SNHLY and FYNNEI. Genomic DNA was extracted with the Qiagen DNeasy kit from unsorted PBMCs and from negatively selected CD4+ and CD8+ fractions. Amplification of TCR beta CDR3 regions was done by immunoSEQ multiplex PCR with primers that anneal to V and J segments. A synthetic immune receptor repertoire was used to minimize amplification bias, and any remaining bias was removed computationally after sequencing. The source study handled its data this way. Repertoire diversity was quantified as the Shannon entropy index using custom Python scripts. The unsorted, CD4+ and CD8+ repertoires were each analyzed separately, with the exception of combined analyses, where CD4+ and CD8+ sequences were merged in silico. Clonal expansion was defined as a frequency increase of at least 2-fold after treatment compared with C1D1, and clones undetected at baseline were assigned a pseudocount of 0.5. Singleton clones were defined as clones with 0 or 1 copy at C1D1, and non-singleton clones were defined as clones with 2 or more copies. Clones expanded in unsorted samples were annotated as CD4+, CD8+ or unknown by matching protein sequences in sorted samples from the same patient. Wilcoxon tests were applied to paired samples to test diversity changes from C1D1 to C4D1. The table comes from immuneACCESS by way of TCRdb, which keeps in-frame sequences with V and J called. Part of the clones is missing from these tables; in studies checked, under half for an unresolved V gene and the rest for unknown reasons. V, J and clone size are those of that table, while D and trimming were read from the DNA. The sample has 20,000 to 30,000 clones on record, about 70% of them singletons. Roughly 3.3% of the sample comes from the top ten.

This clone has just one count. Its recognized antigen is unknown. No clone much larger than this one lies a single base away; base qualities are absent. Sample time point, as interpreted from the label and publication: cycle 1 day 1 (C1D1), immediately before nivolumab initiation. All trial patients had relapsed after autologous stem cell transplantation, with cohorts A, B and C differing in prior brentuximab vedotin exposure. A total of around 59 patients with relapsed/refractory classical Hodgkin lymphoma made up the trial cohort, and each patient's best overall response was complete response, partial response or progressive disease. Trial patients were treated with single-agent nivolumab in the multi-cohort phase II CheckMate 205 trial. An independent review committee assessed best overall response by applying the 2007 International Working Group response criteria. PBMCs from the trial were collected at three points: immediately before nivolumab initiation (C1D1), and during therapy at cycle 2 day 1 and cycle 4 day 1. Peripheral blood was collected in 8 mL Vacutainer Cell Preparation Tubes, from which PBMCs were isolated by centrifugation and then cryopreserved.

What the study reported, not specific to this receptor: Only a single clinical trial cohort was studied, and what caused the repertoire differences, possibly disease activity or prior therapy, remained undefined. Among trial patients, those achieving complete response had baseline diversity similar to that of newly diagnosed patients, while diversity was significantly lower in partial responders and progressors. CD4+ but not CD8+ TCR diversity rose significantly by C4D1 (p=0.0027 vs p=0.16), most apparent in complete responders (p=0.02). Baseline TCR diversity was reported to be lower in newly diagnosed patients than in healthy donors, and even lower in relapsed/refractory patients. Patients starting nivolumab less than 1 year after ASCT had lower diversity and were excluded from later analyses to avoid confounding by immune reconstitution.

Here the sequenced sample was peripheral blood mononuclear cells (PBMCs), taken at baseline. The chain joins TRBV2 to TRBJ2-3, with 9 bases matching TRBD2. This sequence was found in a human donor with classical Hodgkin lymphoma. The base sequence is TGTGCCAGCAGTGTCAGGCGGGGGGGCGTTGATACGCAGTATTTT. It translates as CASSVRRGGVDTQYF.